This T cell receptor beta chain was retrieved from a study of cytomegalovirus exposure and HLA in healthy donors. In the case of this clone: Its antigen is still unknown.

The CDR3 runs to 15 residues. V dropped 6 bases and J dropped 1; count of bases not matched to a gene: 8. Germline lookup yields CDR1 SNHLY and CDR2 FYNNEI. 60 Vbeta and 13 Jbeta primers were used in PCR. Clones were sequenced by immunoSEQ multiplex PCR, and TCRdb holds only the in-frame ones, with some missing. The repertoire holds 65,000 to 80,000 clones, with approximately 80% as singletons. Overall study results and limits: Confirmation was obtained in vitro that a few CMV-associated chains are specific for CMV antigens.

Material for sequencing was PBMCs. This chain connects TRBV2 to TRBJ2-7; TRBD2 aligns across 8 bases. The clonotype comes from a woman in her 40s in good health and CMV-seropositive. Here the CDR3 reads CASRESGGLSYEQYF. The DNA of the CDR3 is TGTGCCAGCAGGGAGAGCGGGGGCCTATCCTACGAGCAGTACTTC.